This TCR beta chain comes out of a study of T cells in Graves' hyperthyroidism and ophthalmopathy. This clonotype was found many times. The investigators amplified TCR beta CDR3 regions from RNA transcripts. First-round RT-PCR with HTBI primers amplified the TCR CDR3 region. TCRdb reprocessed the multiplex PCR reads via MiXCR and lists one record per CDR3 protein. The table has roughly 570,000 distinct CDR3 sequences, roughly 46% seen once. The CDR3 loop spans 17 amino acids. Losses at the gene ends were 7 bases for V and 0 bases for J; bases not matched to a gene: 6. The source is an adult woman with Graves' disease, either hyperthyroidism or ophthalmopathy (not recorded which). The rearrangement uses TRBV12-3 or TRBV12-4 and TRBJ2-6, with 10 bases that match TRBD1. Specimen: peripheral blood or thyroid tissue (not recorded which). In DNA, the CDR3 is TGTGCCAGCACCCGGGACAGGGGAAGCTCTGGGGCCAACGTCCTGACTTTC. The encoded protein is CASTRDRGSSGANVLTF.